The T cell receptor (beta chain) under discussion was sequenced for a study of T-cell reconstitution after alpha-beta-depleted transplantation in children. Notes on this clonotype: Its target is not known.

The authors prepared the TCRbeta library with unique molecular identifiers. TCRdb itself ran the PCR reads through MiXCR, one entry per CDR3 protein. The sample has around 90,000 distinct CDR3 sequences, about a sixth seen once; the top ten hold roughly a fifth. V was cut by 3 bases and J by 7 bases, with 10 bases left in between. This CDR3 has 13 residues. The study, taken as a whole, reports: Several hundred graft clones that had expanded were reportedly the source of alpha-beta T cells about two months after transplant.

The rearrangement uses TRBV12-3 or TRBV12-4 and TRBJ2-1; no firm D call. The material was PBMCs, mostly from graft donor cells, obtained 180 days after TCRalphabeta/CD19-depleted stem cell transplant. The TCR originated in a male patient under 10 years old who had a stem cell transplant for acute lymphoblastic leukemia, so the T cells may come from the graft donor. The DNA for the CDR3 is TGTGCCAGCAGTTTTTTAGTAGGGAATGAGCAGTTCTTC. As protein: CASSFLVGNEQFF.